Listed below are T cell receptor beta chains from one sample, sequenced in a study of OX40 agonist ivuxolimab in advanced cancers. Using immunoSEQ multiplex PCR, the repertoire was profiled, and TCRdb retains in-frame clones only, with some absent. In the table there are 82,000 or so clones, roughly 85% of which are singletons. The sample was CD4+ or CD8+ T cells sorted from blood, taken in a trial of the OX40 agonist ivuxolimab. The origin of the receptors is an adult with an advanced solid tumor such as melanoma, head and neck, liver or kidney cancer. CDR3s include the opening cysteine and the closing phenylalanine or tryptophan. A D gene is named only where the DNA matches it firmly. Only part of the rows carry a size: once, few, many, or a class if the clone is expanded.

CASSVSGYGYTF	TGTGCCAGCAGTGTTAGCGGCTATGGCTACACCTTC	TRBJ1-2	NA	TRBV25-1	NA
CASSLNLAGAGTDTQYF	TGTGCCAGCAGCTTAAACCTTGCGGGGGCGGGCACAGATACGCAGTATTTT	TRBJ2-3	NA	TRBV7-2	NA
CASSPQQMNTGELFF	TGTGCCAGCAGCCCCCAACAGATGAACACCGGGGAGCTGTTTTTT	TRBJ2-2	NA	TRBV7-3	NA
CASSEAAHYNEQFF	TGTGCCAGCAGCGAGGCGGCCCATTACAATGAGCAGTTCTTC	TRBJ2-1	NA	TRBV9	NA
CASSARWGRDTQYF	TGTGCCAGTAGTGCGCGGTGGGGCAGGGATACGCAGTATTTT	TRBJ2-3	NA	TRBV19	NA
CASSFPGHYSNQPQHF	TGTGCCAGCAGCTTCCCCGGACACTATAGCAATCAGCCCCAGCATTTT	TRBJ1-5	NA	TRBV11-3	NA
CASRSTGTARVEAFF	TGTGCCAGCAGATCCACCGGGACAGCCAGAGTTGAAGCTTTCTTT	TRBJ1-1	NA	TRBV28	TRBD1
CSIDGYGYTF	TGCAGTATTGATGGCTATGGCTACACCTTC	TRBJ1-2	NA	TRBV20-1	NA
CASSSDSDEQYF	TGTGCCAGCAGCTCGGACTCAGACGAGCAGTACTTC	TRBJ2-7	NA	TRBV11-3	NA
CASSYDLQFLPLHF	TGTGCCAGCAGTTATGATCTGCAGTTTTTGCCCCTCCACTTT	TRBJ1-6	few	TRBV6-5	NA
CAISESRLLTGELFF	TGTGCCATCAGTGAGTCGCGCCTCCTCACCGGGGAGCTGTTTTTT	TRBJ2-2	NA	TRBV10-3	NA
CASSLIEANVLTF	TGTGCCAGCAGCTTGATTGAGGCCAACGTCCTGACTTTC	TRBJ2-6	once	TRBV5-6	NA
CASSTGGAPYNSPLHF	TGTGCCAGCAGTACCGGGGGGGCGCCCTATAATTCACCCCTCCACTTT	TRBJ1-6	NA	TRBV27	NA
CASSLGPEEPQHF	TGTGCCAGCAGCTTGGGGCCAGAAGAGCCCCAGCATTTT	TRBJ1-5	NA	TRBV7-2	NA
CASSTGNRNQPQHF	TGTGCCAGCAGCACAGGGAATAGAAATCAGCCCCAGCATTTT	TRBJ1-5	NA	TRBV6-4	NA
CASSPGEPQKSTGELFF	TGTGCCAGCAGCCCTGGCGAGCCTCAAAAATCCACCGGGGAGCTGTTTTTT	TRBJ2-2	NA	TRBV11-3	NA
CASSYPGQTYEQYF	TGTGCCAGCAGTTACCCCGGACAGACATACGAGCAGTACTTC	TRBJ2-7	NA	TRBV6-6	NA
CASSVDGRNSPLHF	TGTGCCAGCAGCGTAGACGGACGTAATTCACCCCTCCACTTT	TRBJ1-6	few	TRBV9	NA
CASRGRQGHTEAFF	TGTGCCAGCAGGGGGAGACAGGGTCACACTGAAGCTTTCTTT	TRBJ1-1	few	TRBV28	TRBD1
CASNAGQETQYF	TGTGCCAGCAACGCAGGACAAGAGACCCAGTACTTC	TRBJ2-5	NA	TRBV6-1	NA
CASSTQSGQPTEAFF	TGTGCCAGTAGTACTCAGAGCGGACAGCCCACTGAAGCTTTCTTT	TRBJ1-1	NA	TRBV19	NA
CASSMDGRGNTIYF	TGTGCCAGCAGTATGGACGGTCGTGGAAACACCATATATTTT	TRBJ1-3	NA	TRBV6-5	NA
CASSPGIMQYF	TGTGCCAGCAGCCCCGGCATCATGCAGTACTTC	TRBJ2-7	NA	TRBV7-3	NA
CASSSGSSYNEQFF	TGTGCCAGCAGCTCCGGGAGCTCCTACAATGAGCAGTTCTTC	TRBJ2-1	NA	TRBV11-2	NA
CASSGGADITGNTIYF	TGTGCCAGCTCCGGGGGTGCGGACATAACTGGAAACACCATATATTTT	TRBJ1-3	few	TRBV18	NA
CASSHQGARETQYF	TGTGCCAGCAGCCATCAGGGGGCCCGGGAGACCCAGTACTTC	TRBJ2-5	NA	TRBV5-4	TRBD1
CASSLRQGRQETQYF	TGTGCCAGCAGCCTACGACAGGGAAGGCAAGAGACCCAGTACTTC	TRBJ2-5	NA	TRBV7-8	TRBD1
CAWSTGGTDTQYF	TGTGCCTGGAGTACCGGGGGCACAGATACGCAGTATTTT	TRBJ2-3	NA	TRBV30	NA
CASSLAGLAQETQYF	TGTGCCAGCAGCTTAGCGGGACTAGCGCAAGAGACCCAGTACTTC	TRBJ2-5	NA	TRBV7-2	TRBD2
CSVEALAGSHEQYF	TGCAGCGTTGAAGCTTTAGCGGGGTCCCACGAGCAGTACTTC	TRBJ2-7	NA	TRBV29-1	TRBD2
CASSSRASLGEKLFF	TGTGCCAGCAGCTCCAGGGCCAGCTTAGGTGAAAAACTGTTTTTT	TRBJ1-4	few	TRBV7-2	NA
CAWSAEGLPNQPQHF	TGTGCCTGGAGCGCCGAGGGGTTGCCAAATCAGCCCCAGCATTTT	TRBJ1-5	NA	TRBV30	NA
CSHGTPQETQYF	TGCAGCCATGGGACTCCACAAGAGACCCAGTACTTC	TRBJ2-5	NA	TRBV29-1	NA
CATLSLAGGQETQYF	TGTGCCACCCTATCACTAGCGGGGGGGCAAGAGACCCAGTACTTC	TRBJ2-5	NA	TRBV28	TRBD2
CASSLAGTPYGYTF	TGTGCCAGCAGTCTTGCCGGGACACCCTATGGCTACACCTTC	TRBJ1-2	NA	TRBV7-9	NA
CASSLRGGRSGNTIYF	TGTGCCAGCAGCTTACGTGGAGGCCGCTCTGGAAACACCATATATTTT	TRBJ1-3	NA	TRBV11-2	NA
CASSSFSRGGDYNEQFF	TGTGCCAGCAGCTCATTTTCCCGGGGGGGAGACTACAATGAGCAGTTCTTC	TRBJ2-1	NA	TRBV28	TRBD2
CASSVGTSGGHGELFF	TGTGCCAGCAGCGTTGGGACTAGCGGGGGCCACGGGGAGCTGTTTTTT	TRBJ2-2	NA	TRBV9	TRBD2
CASSLTPPGTSGDTDTQYF	TGCGCCAGCAGCTTGACGCCCCCGGGGACTAGCGGGGACACAGATACGCAGTATTTT	TRBJ2-3	NA	TRBV5-1	TRBD2
CASSLMSNNHRNTEAFF	TGTGCCAGCAGCCTCATGAGCAACAACCATAGGAACACTGAAGCTTTCTTT	TRBJ1-1	NA	TRBV16	NA
CASSPPNVGNQPQHF	TGTGCCAGCTCACCACCGAATGTAGGGAATCAGCCCCAGCATTTT	TRBJ1-5	NA	TRBV18	NA
CASSPDRPYYGYTF	TGCGCCAGCAGCCCGGACAGACCCTACTATGGCTACACCTTC	TRBJ1-2	NA	TRBV5-1	NA
CASSLGAVSPLHF	TGTGCCAGCAGTTTGGGGGCGGTTTCACCCCTCCACTTT	TRBJ1-6	NA	TRBV27	NA
CASSPGSQSTDTQYF	TGTGCCAGCAGCCCTGGATCACAGTCCACAGATACGCAGTATTTT	TRBJ2-3	NA	TRBV27	NA
CAGMTRARRAGELFF	TGTGCCGGAATGACCCGGGCCCGTAGGGCTGGGGAGCTGTTTTTT	TRBJ2-2	once	TRBV5-6	NA
CAWNLIWGTVRGYTF	TGTGCCTGGAACCTCATTTGGGGTACAGTCCGGGGCTACACCTTC	TRBJ1-2	NA	TRBV30	NA
CASSQGRQETQYF	TGCGCCAGCAGCCAAGGACGACAAGAGACCCAGTACTTC	TRBJ2-5	NA	TRBV4-3	NA
CASSQLPGLALAKNIQYF	TGTGCCAGCAGCCAGCTCCCGGGACTAGCGTTAGCCAAAAACATTCAGTACTTC	TRBJ2-4	NA	TRBV4-2	TRBD2
CASTTRRGETQYF	TGTGCCAGCACCACCCGCAGAGGGGAGACCCAGTACTTC	TRBJ2-5	NA	TRBV19	NA
CASGVQGLAGYGYTF	TGTGCCAGCGGCGTTCAGGGACTGGCGGGATATGGCTACACCTTC	TRBJ1-2	NA	TRBV7-9	NA
CASSFRVDYGYTF	TGTGCCAGCAGCTTTCGGGTTGACTATGGCTACACCTTC	TRBJ1-2	NA	TRBV7-3	NA
CASSRRGYEQYF	TGTGCCAGCAGCCGCAGGGGCTACGAGCAGTACTTC	TRBJ2-7	few	TRBV21-1	NA
CATGQNRGEQYF	TGTGCCACCGGACAGAACAGGGGCGAGCAGTACTTC	TRBJ2-7	NA	TRBV28	TRBD1
CASRATGGFTEAFF	TGTGCCAGCAGAGCGACAGGGGGCTTCACTGAAGCTTTCTTT	TRBJ1-1	few	TRBV5-4	TRBD1